The clone carrying this TCR beta chain has more than one count but fewer than ten. Time point in this sample: patch test 1, 2 weeks after DPC sensitization. Noted treatment: therapeutic diphenylcyclopropenone sensitization with weekly scalp DPC. TCRdb reanalysed the RACE reads using MiXCR and keeps one entry per CDR3 protein. The sample holds 75,000 to 100,000 distinct CDR3 sequences, 9.5% to 15% seen once. V lost 8 bases, J lost 1 base, and 10 bases lay in between. Germline values: CDR1 SEHNR, CDR2 FQNEAQ (reference sequence). The length of the CDR3 is 13 residues. This sample is part of a study of human T cells and chemical hapten exposure.

The chain uses TRBV7-9 and TRBJ2-3; D possibly corresponds to TRBD1 (5 bases). Sample: whole blood, taken in connection with sensitization to the hapten diphenylcyclopropenone (DPC). This receptor was obtained from a woman in her thirties or forties with alopecia areata. Some clones in this sample may be carry-over from other donors' samples. The CDR3 DNA follows: TGTGCCAGCGGGGCGGACGGCACAGATACGCAGTATTTT. Its translation: CASGADGTDTQYF.